The 24 T cell receptor beta chains below were found in one sample sequenced in a study of metastatic and nonmetastatic thyroid tumors. Thyroid surgery had not been preceded by any treatment in any patient. TCRdb recomputed clones from the PCR reads via MiXCR. The table has 45,000 or so clones, less than 20% seen once. The sample was blood. The receptors come from a female donor with papillary thyroid cancer or a benign thyroid nodule (not recorded which). Some clones in this sample may be carry-over from other donors' samples.

This clone was seen ten or more times. V and J are TRBV6-1 and TRBJ2-1; 10 bases map to TRBD1. Looked up from germline, CDR1 is MNHNS and CDR2 is SASEGT. With 6 bases clipped from V and 6 bases from J, the junction kept 8 bases outside the gene matches. The CDR3 spans 15 residues. The CDR3 DNA reads as TGTGCCAGCAGCCGCCGGGACAGGGGCTTCAATGAGCAGTTCTTC. Translated: CASSRRDRGFNEQFF.

This clone was picked up many times. The genes are TRBV10-2 and TRBJ2-1; 11 nucleotides agree with TRBD2. This CDR3 has 16 amino acids. Germline V gene lookup returns CDR1 WSHSY and CDR2 SAAADI. Losses at the gene ends were 10 bases for V and 4 bases for J; bases not matched to a gene: 12. This CDR3 is CATIPSGTSGYNEQFF. In nucleotides, the CDR3 is TGCGCCACCATCCCCTCTGGGACTAGCGGATACAATGAGCAGTTCTTC.

Ten or more counts support this clone. J is TRBJ2-3 and V is TRBV10-1; no clear D. Germline V lookup: CDR1 WNHNN, CDR2 SYGVQD (reference sequence). V was clipped by 0 bases and J by 4 bases, with 5 bases between them. The CDR3 runs 13 residues. CDR3 nucleotides: TGCGCCAGCAGTGAGTCGGGCCCAGATACGCAGTATTTT. Its translation is CASSESGPDTQYF.

This clone is medium-sized by share. This chain links TRBV6-1 with TRBJ1-6; perhaps TRBD1 as D (5 bases). The CDR3 runs 14 residues. Between the trimmed V and J ends, which lost 3 bases and 5 bases, there was a span of 8 bases. The germline V gene has CDR1 MNHNS and CDR2 SASEGT. The CDR3 sequence: CASSDRADNSPLHF. The CDR3 bases are TGTGCCAGCAGTGACAGGGCCGATAATTCACCCCTCCACTTT.

At least ten counts were recorded for this clone. This rearrangement joins TRBV2 to TRBJ1-5; 7 nucleotides agree with TRBD1. CDR1 is SNHLY and CDR2 is FYNNEI in the germline V gene. CDR3 size: 15 residues. V was clipped by 4 bases and J by 1 base; unmatched bases: 4. The CDR3: CASSATQGSNQPQHF. The CDR3 DNA reads as TGTGCCAGCAGTGCAACACAGGGGAGCAATCAGCCCCAGCATTTT.

In this sample, this clone turned up many times. In DNA, the CDR3 is TGTGCCAGCAGCCCAGCGGGAGGGCCCTACGAGCAGTACTTC. Its translation is CASSPAGGPYEQYF. The chain combines TRBV7-2 with TRBJ2-7, with 10 positions matching TRBD2. The CDR3 consists of 14 residues. Trimming cost V 5 bases and J 2 bases; bases outside gene matches: 3. CDR1 and CDR2 (germline): SGHTA, FQGNSA.

About this clone: This clone may be a read error of a much larger clone one base away. Other nucleotide sequences from this sample produce the same CDR3. The chain employs TRBV29-1 and TRBJ1-2; 9 bases map to TRBD1. This CDR3 has 12 amino acids. CDR1 and CDR2 from the germline V gene are SQVTM and ANQGSEA. DNA of the CDR3: TGCAGCGTCCGGGACAGGGTCTATGGCTACACTTTC. Protein product: CSVRDRVYGYTF.

There are many counts of this clone. The gene calls are TRBV19 and TRBJ2-1, with D unclear. Germline CDR1 LNHDA, CDR2 SQIVND (reference sequence). This CDR3 has 16 amino acids. The V and J ends lost 6 bases and 2 bases respectively, with 17 bases between them. The CDR3 sequence is CASSPGLRGAYNEQFF. In DNA, the CDR3 is TGTGCCAGTAGCCCCGGTCTACGTGGAGCCTACAATGAGCAGTTCTTC.

The chain links TRBV5-1 to TRBJ2-1, with D tentatively TRBD2 (5 bases). Germline loops: CDR1 SGHRS, CDR2 YFSETQ. The CDR3 has 15 amino acids. Trimming pared 2 bases from V and 3 bases from J, leaving 12 bases between. The CDR3 loop is CASSLVGAYYNEQFF. The CDR3 nucleotides are TGCGCCAGCAGCTTAGTGGGAGCCTACTACAATGAGCAGTTCTTC.

This clone was recorded many times. The chain joins TRBV12-3 or TRBV12-4 to TRBJ2-1; maybe TRBD2 (6 bases). The CDR3 runs to 12 residues. V was pared by 6 bases and J by 7 bases, with 10 bases between. The chain's CDR3 is CASREGNNEQFF. DNA for the CDR3: TGTGCCAGCAGGGAGGGAAATAATGAGCAGTTCTTC.

Regarding this clone: A much larger clone sits a single nucleotide away, making a read error possible. V gene TRBV2 combines with J gene TRBJ2-5; the D gene could be TRBD1 or TRBD2 (5 bases each). This CDR3 has 15 amino acids. The V gene lost 6 bases and the J gene lost 5 bases, with 19 bases spanning the gap. Germline V gene sequence: CDR1 SNHLY, CDR2 FYNNEI. The CDR3 DNA reads as TGTGCCAGCAGACCCAGGGACCAGGACGGGGAGACCCAGTACTTC. It specifies CASRPRDQDGETQYF. The variable domain in full, completed from reference TRBV2 and TRBJ2-5, reads EPEVTQTPSHQVTQMGQEVILRCVPISNHLYFYWYRQILGQKVEFLVSFYNNEISEKSEIFDDQFSVERPDGSNFTLKIRSTKLEDSAMYFCASRPRDQDGETQYFGPGTRLLVL.

This clone was detected only a few times. A clone one base away is much larger, so this may be a read error. The chain uses TRBV19 and TRBJ2-3; D call uncertain. V gave up 7 bases and J gave up 4 bases, with 18 bases separating them. In germline, CDR1 is LNHDA, CDR2 SQIVND (reference sequence). The CDR3 runs to 15 residues. This CDR3 reads CASINLRVRADTQYF. The CDR3 DNA sequence: TGTGCCAGTATAAATCTCCGGGTTCGGGCAGATACGCAGTATTTT.

The V call is TRBV9, the J call TRBJ2-2; D call uncertain. Trimming removed 4 bases at V and 3 bases at J, with 10 bases between. The CDR3 loop spans 14 amino acids. Germline CDR1 SGDLS, CDR2 YYNGEE. CDR3 in DNA: TGTGCCAGCAGCTCCCAGGTGGACACCGGGGAGCTGTTTTTT. Its translation is CASSSQVDTGELFF.

This clone was seen many times. The sample contains more than one DNA sequence encoding this CDR3. The chain uses TRBV3-1 and TRBJ2-1; D is unclear. This CDR3 region has 15 residues. Germline V gene lookup returns CDR1 LGHDT and CDR2 YNNKEL (reference sequence). Trimming removed 0 bases from V and 8 bases from J, with 14 bases in between. The CDR3 nucleotides read TGTGCCAGCAGCCAAGATGGAGACATGGTCGATGAGCAGTTCTTC. This sequence encodes CASSQDGDMVDEQFF.

This clone was counted only a few times. CDR3 region: CASSFGGAPFMNTEAFF. In DNA form, the CDR3 reads TGTGCCAGCAGCTTTGGGGGCGCTCCTTTTATGAACACTGAAGCTTTCTTT. This chain connects TRBV5-4 to TRBJ1-1, with D tentatively TRBD1 (6 bases). The V gene's germline CDR1 is SGHNT and CDR2 YYREEE (reference sequence). There are 17 residues in the CDR3. V dropped 2 bases and J dropped 0 bases, with 17 bases sitting between them.

This clone was observed many times. The V call is TRBV12-3 or TRBV12-4, the J call TRBJ1-1; 8 bases agree with TRBD1. This CDR3 spans 14 amino acids. The V segment lost 6 bases and the J segment 3 bases; nucleotides outside the gene matches: 6. The CDR3 is CASSPGTGYTEAFF. CDR3 in DNA: TGTGCCAGCAGCCCGGGGACAGGCTACACTGAAGCTTTCTTT.

Only a few counts were recorded for this clone. The chain combines TRBV6-2 or TRBV6-3 with TRBJ2-3; no firm D call. V was clipped by 5 bases and J by 2 bases, with 14 bases between them. The length of the CDR3 is 15 residues. CDR1 and CDR2 (germline): MNHEY, SVGEGT. The CDR3 here is CASSMTPRPTDTQYF. CDR3 coding DNA: TGTGCCAGCAGTATGACCCCGAGGCCCACAGATACGCAGTATTTT.

At least ten counts were recorded for this clone. This sequence joins TRBV3-1 and TRBJ2-2; D unclear. Between the trimmed V and J ends, which lost 1 base and 4 bases, there was a span of 4 bases. Germline assignment: CDR1 LGHDT and CDR2 YNNKEL (reference sequence). The CDR3 spans 13 residues. CDR3 DNA: TGTGCCAGCAGCCAAGGGGGCACCGGGGAGCTGTTTTTT. Translated, it gives CASSQGGTGELFF. The full variable domain, rest sourced from reference TRBV3-1 and TRBJ2-2, is DTAVSQTPKYLVTQMGNDKSIKCEQNLGHDTMYWYKQDSKKFLKIMFSYNNKELIINETVPNRFSPKSPDKAHLNLHINSLELGDSAVYFCASSQGGTGELFFGEGSRLTVL.

This clone has a count of ten or more. One end of the junction is discordant with germline, which a read error may explain. This chain uses TRBV18 with TRBJ1-4; D gene ambiguous. In germline, CDR1 is KGHSH, CDR2 LQKENI. This CDR3 spans 14 amino acids. CDR3 in DNA: TGTGCCAGCTCACCCGACACAACTAATAAAAAACTGTTTTTT. Its protein product is CASSPDTTNKKLFF.

This clone appeared many times. The V gene is TRBV7-6, the J gene TRBJ2-1, with 8 bases identical to TRBD1. The CDR3 runs 12 residues. V lost 2 bases and J lost 9; bases outside the gene matches: 0. CDR1 is SGHVS, CDR2 FNYEAQ, per germline. In DNA, the CDR3 is TGTGCCAGCAGCTTAACAGGGGGTGAGCAGTTCTTC. As protein: CASSLTGGEQFF.

Comments on this clone: This CDR3 is also generated by other DNA sequences in the sample. This chain uses TRBV4-1 with TRBJ1-5; tentatively, D is TRBD1 (5 bases). Germline V CDR1 and CDR2: MGHRA, YSYEKL. V lost 4 bases to trimming and J lost 0 bases, with 16 bases between them. The CDR3 loop spans 17 amino acids. CDR3 sequence: CASSLLVSGTSNQPQHF. The CDR3 coding sequence is TGCGCCAGCAGCCTCTTGGTTTCAGGGACTAGCAATCAGCCCCAGCATTTT.

For this clone: A much larger clone is a single base away; this may be a read error. The genes are TRBV14 and TRBJ2-7, with D perhaps assigned TRBD1 or TRBD2 (5 bases each). The germline CDR1 and CDR2 sequences are SGHDN and FVKESK. The CDR3 runs 14 residues. Trimming took off 3 bases at V and 2 bases at J, with 11 bases between the two ends. In nucleotides, the CDR3 is TGTGCCAGCAGCCAGGGGGAAAGGGCCTACGAGCAGTACTTC. It codes for CASSQGERAYEQYF.

Only a few counts were recorded for this clone. The chain is built from TRBV5-1 and TRBJ1-1; possibly TRBD1 for D (6 bases). CDR3 length: 13 amino acids. Germline CDR1 is SGHRS and CDR2 is YFSETQ. Trimming removed 1 base from V and 5 bases from J, with 9 bases in between. This CDR3 reads CASSLKGGTEAFF. In DNA, the CDR3 is TGCGCCAGCAGCTTGAAGGGGGGGACTGAAGCTTTCTTT.

This rearrangement joins TRBV7-9 to TRBJ1-6, with 8 bases lining up with TRBD1. Per germline, CDR1 SEHNR and CDR2 FQNEAQ (reference sequence). CDR3 length equals 14 residues. The V gene end was trimmed by 6 bases and the J gene end by 8 bases; junction bases not matched to a gene: 6. The CDR3 protein is CASSLRQGYSPLHF. The CDR3 DNA is TGTGCCAGCAGTTTAAGACAGGGGTATTCACCCCTCCACTTT.